This T cell receptor beta chain originates from a study of T cells in Graves' hyperthyroidism and ophthalmopathy. The source material, RNA transcripts, was used to amplify TCR beta CDR3 regions. During a first-round RT-PCR of the TCR CDR3, the HTBI primer set was used. Each CDR3 protein gets one entry after TCRdb re-called the multiplex PCR reads with MiXCR. The sample holds some 760,000 distinct CDR3 sequences, 14% seen once. In making diagnoses, clinical symptoms, serum thyroxine and TRAb, thyroid ultrasound and orbital computed tomography were all used. This clonotype was found a few times. What it recognizes is unknown. General study results and limits: Median prediction lead before ophthalmopathy onset was roughly 6 months with the model.

The germline gives CDR1 MGHRA, CDR2 YSYEKL. Losses at the gene ends were 2 bases for V and 3 bases for J; bases not matched to a gene: 5. The CDR3 loop spans 15 amino acids. This clonotype originated in a woman aged 18 to 35 with Graves' hyperthyroidism. The chain carries TRBV4-1 and TRBJ2-5; 8 bases are a match to TRBD2. Input material: blood. The CDR3 region has the DNA TGCGCCAGCAGCCAAATCCAGCGGGAGAAAGAGACCCAGTACTTC. This encodes CASSQIQREKETQYF.